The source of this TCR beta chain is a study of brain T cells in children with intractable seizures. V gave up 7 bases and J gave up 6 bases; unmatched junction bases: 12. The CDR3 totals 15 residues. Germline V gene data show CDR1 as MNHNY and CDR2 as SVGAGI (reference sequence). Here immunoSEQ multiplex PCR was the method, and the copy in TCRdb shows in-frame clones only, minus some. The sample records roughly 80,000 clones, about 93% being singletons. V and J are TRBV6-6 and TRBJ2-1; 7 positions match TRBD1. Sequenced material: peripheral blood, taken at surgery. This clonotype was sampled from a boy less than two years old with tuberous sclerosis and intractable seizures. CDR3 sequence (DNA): TGTGCCAGCATTTTAGACAGGGCCAATATCAATGAGCAGTTCTTC. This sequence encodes CASILDRANINEQFF.